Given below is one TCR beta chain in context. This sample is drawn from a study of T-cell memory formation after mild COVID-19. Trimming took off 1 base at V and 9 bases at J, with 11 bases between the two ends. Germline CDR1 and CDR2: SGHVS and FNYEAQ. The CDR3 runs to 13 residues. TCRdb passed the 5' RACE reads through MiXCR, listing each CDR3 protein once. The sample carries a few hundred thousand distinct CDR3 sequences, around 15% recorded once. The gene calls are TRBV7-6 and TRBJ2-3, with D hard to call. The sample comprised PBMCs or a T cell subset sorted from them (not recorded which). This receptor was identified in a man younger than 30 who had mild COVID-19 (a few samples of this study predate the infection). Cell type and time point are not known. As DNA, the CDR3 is TGTGCCAGCAGCTTAGGGTCTACCCCGACGCAGTATTTT. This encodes CASSLGSTPTQYF.